The rows below give T cell receptor beta chains drawn from one sample of a study of cytomegalovirus exposure and HLA in healthy donors. TCRdb keeps only in-frame clones here, not all; method: immunoSEQ multiplex PCR. This sample has roughly 220,000 clones; about 82% occur once, and the top ten carry approximately 2.8%. The material sequenced was PBMCs. The receptors come from a man aged 25-40 years in good health and CMV-seronegative. Both conserved end residues are part of each CDR3. The order of the fields is V gene, clone size, J gene, D gene, CDR3 protein, CDR3 DNA. The D gene is left open where the match is weak. For some rows the clone size is stated as once, few or many, or as a class when expanded; others skip it.

v_gene: TRBV27
abundance: .
j_gene: TRBJ2-6
d_gene: .
CDR3aa: CASTPVHPAAGANVLTF
CDR3nt: TGTGCCAGCACCCCAGTCCACCCAGCGGCTGGGGCCAACGTCCTGACTTTC

v_gene: TRBV2
abundance: .
j_gene: TRBJ2-3
d_gene: TRBD1
CDR3aa: CASSEALGTGGNTQYF
CDR3nt: TGTGCCAGCAGTGAAGCGCTTGGGACAGGGGGGAATACGCAGTATTTT

v_gene: TRBV18
abundance: .
j_gene: TRBJ1-1
d_gene: TRBD1
CDR3aa: CASSPLSRQGNTEAFF
CDR3nt: TGTGCCAGCTCACCACTTTCCCGACAGGGAAACACTGAAGCTTTCTTT

v_gene: TRBV7-8
abundance: .
j_gene: TRBJ1-3
d_gene: TRBD1
CDR3aa: CASSWTGSSGNTIYF
CDR3nt: TGTGCCAGCAGCTGGACAGGGAGCTCTGGAAACACCATATATTTT

v_gene: TRBV28
abundance: .
j_gene: TRBJ1-1
d_gene: TRBD1
CDR3aa: CASSSPGGVGMNTEAFF
CDR3nt: TGTGCCAGCAGTTCCCCAGGGGGCGTGGGAATGAACACTGAAGCTTTCTTT

v_gene: TRBV5-1
abundance: few
j_gene: TRBJ2-2
d_gene: TRBD2
CDR3aa: CASSRTSGGSGELFF
CDR3nt: TGCGCCAGCAGCCGGACTAGCGGGGGATCCGGGGAGCTGTTTTTT

v_gene: TRBV5-4
abundance: .
j_gene: TRBJ2-1
d_gene: .
CDR3aa: CASSPQGYNEQFF
CDR3nt: TGTGCCAGCAGCCCCCAGGGGTACAATGAGCAGTTCTTC

v_gene: TRBV27
abundance: once
j_gene: TRBJ2-7
d_gene: .
CDR3aa: CASSSQGSYEQYF
CDR3nt: TGTGCCAGCAGTTCACAGGGTTCCTACGAGCAGTACTTC

v_gene: TRBV5-1
abundance: .
j_gene: TRBJ2-2
d_gene: TRBD2
CDR3aa: CASSVGLAGNTGELFF
CDR3nt: TGCGCCAGCAGCGTGGGACTAGCGGGGAACACCGGGGAGCTGTTTTTT

v_gene: TRBV27
abundance: .
j_gene: TRBJ2-7
d_gene: TRBD1
CDR3aa: CASSPRTGASEQYF
CDR3nt: TGTGCCAGCAGTCCCAGAACAGGGGCTTCGGAGCAGTACTTC

v_gene: TRBV28
abundance: .
j_gene: TRBJ1-1
d_gene: TRBD1
CDR3aa: CASSWGSGQPNEAFF
CDR3nt: TGTGCCAGCAGTTGGGGGTCGGGACAGCCAAACGAAGCTTTCTTT

v_gene: TRBV4-3
abundance: .
j_gene: TRBJ2-2
d_gene: .
CDR3aa: CASSQEPGVGELFF
CDR3nt: TGCGCCAGCAGCCAAGAGCCGGGGGTAGGGGAGCTGTTTTTT

v_gene: TRBV10-3
abundance: .
j_gene: TRBJ2-7
d_gene: .
CDR3aa: CATNRDTIYEQYF
CDR3nt: TGTGCCACCAACCGGGACACAATCTACGAGCAGTACTTC

v_gene: TRBV5-6
abundance: .
j_gene: TRBJ2-7
d_gene: TRBD1
CDR3aa: CASSLVGDRDYEQYF
CDR3nt: TGTGCCAGCAGCTTGGTGGGGGACAGGGACTACGAGCAGTACTTC

v_gene: TRBV7-2
abundance: .
j_gene: TRBJ2-7
d_gene: TRBD2
CDR3aa: CASSLAGSSYEQYF
CDR3nt: TGTGCCAGCAGTCTAGCGGGGAGCTCCTACGAGCAGTACTTC

v_gene: TRBV10-3
abundance: .
j_gene: TRBJ1-5
d_gene: TRBD1
CDR3aa: CAISEPRDRFENNQPQHF
CDR3nt: TGTGCCATCAGTGAGCCCCGGGACAGGTTTGAAAACAATCAGCCCCAGCATTTT

v_gene: TRBV4-3
abundance: .
j_gene: TRBJ1-6
d_gene: .
CDR3aa: CASSRNGRRSLDNSPLHF
CDR3nt: TGCGCCAGCAGCCGAAACGGTAGGAGATCTCTTGATAATTCACCCCTCCACTTT

v_gene: TRBV7-9
abundance: .
j_gene: TRBJ2-1
d_gene: TRBD2
CDR3aa: CASSSTSGGYNEQFF
CDR3nt: TGTGCCAGCAGCTCCACTAGCGGGGGGTACAATGAGCAGTTCTTC

v_gene: TRBV28
abundance: once
j_gene: TRBJ1-1
d_gene: .
CDR3aa: CASSFYNSYTEAFF
CDR3nt: TGTGCCAGCAGTTTCTATAATTCGTACACTGAAGCTTTCTTT

v_gene: TRBV6-5
abundance: .
j_gene: TRBJ1-6
d_gene: .
CDR3aa: CASSSESGGNSPLHF
CDR3nt: TGTGCCAGCAGCTCCGAAAGCGGGGGTAATTCACCCCTCCACTTT

v_gene: TRBV6-1
abundance: .
j_gene: TRBJ1-3
d_gene: TRBD1
CDR3aa: CASRDRAFSGNTIYF
CDR3nt: TGTGCCAGCCGGGACAGGGCCTTCTCTGGAAACACCATATATTTT

v_gene: TRBV6-5
abundance: .
j_gene: TRBJ1-5
d_gene: .
CDR3aa: CASSRGHGNQPQHF
CDR3nt: TGTGCCAGCAGTAGGGGACACGGAAATCAGCCCCAGCATTTT

v_gene: TRBV15
abundance: .
j_gene: TRBJ2-5
d_gene: TRBD1
CDR3aa: CATSSGQGAETQYF
CDR3nt: TGTGCCACCAGCAGCGGACAGGGAGCAGAGACCCAGTACTTC

v_gene: TRBV18
abundance: .
j_gene: TRBJ2-2
d_gene: .
CDR3aa: CASSPYRVLGPGELFF
CDR3nt: TGTGCCAGCTCACCCTACAGGGTTCTAGGACCCGGGGAGCTGTTTTTT

v_gene: TRBV2
abundance: few
j_gene: TRBJ1-1
d_gene: .
CDR3aa: CASRGEMNTEAFF
CDR3nt: TGTGCCAGCAGGGGAGAAATGAACACTGAAGCTTTCTTT

v_gene: TRBV5-5
abundance: .
j_gene: TRBJ1-4
d_gene: TRBD1
CDR3aa: CASSLGGQNLEKLFF
CDR3nt: TGTGCCAGCAGCTTGGGGGGACAGAACCTTGAAAAACTGTTTTTT

v_gene: TRBV6-1
abundance: .
j_gene: TRBJ1-2
d_gene: TRBD1
CDR3aa: CASRGQAHKDYGYTF
CDR3nt: TGTGCCAGCAGGGGACAGGCCCATAAGGACTATGGCTACACCTTC

v_gene: TRBV5-1
abundance: .
j_gene: TRBJ2-5
d_gene: TRBD2
CDR3aa: CASSLRSGGKETQYF
CDR3nt: TGCGCCAGCAGCTTGAGGTCGGGGGGAAAAGAGACCCAGTACTTC

v_gene: TRBV28
abundance: .
j_gene: TRBJ2-7
d_gene: TRBD2
CDR3aa: CASSAGRGWSYEQYF
CDR3nt: TGTGCCAGCTCCGCAGGGCGGGGGTGGTCCTACGAGCAGTACTTC

v_gene: TRBV4-1
abundance: .
j_gene: TRBJ2-3
d_gene: TRBD2
CDR3aa: CASSQESGTSSSTDTQYF
CDR3nt: TGCGCCAGCAGCCAAGAGTCTGGGACTAGCTCTAGCACAGATACGCAGTATTTT

v_gene: TRBV2
abundance: .
j_gene: TRBJ2-2
d_gene: .
CDR3aa: CAGLRGGELFF
CDR3nt: TGTGCCGGACTACGGGGGGGGGAGCTGTTTTTT

v_gene: TRBV18
abundance: .
j_gene: TRBJ2-1
d_gene: .
CDR3aa: CASSLSGGRDEQFF
CDR3nt: TGTGCCAGCTCACTCTCGGGGGGCAGGGATGAGCAGTTCTTC

v_gene: TRBV28
abundance: once
j_gene: TRBJ1-1
d_gene: .
CDR3aa: CASRPPGYTEAFF
CDR3nt: TGTGCCAGCAGACCCCCAGGGTATACTGAAGCTTTCTTT

v_gene: TRBV9
abundance: .
j_gene: TRBJ2-7
d_gene: .
CDR3aa: CASSAGTGASGGPFYEQYF
CDR3nt: TGTGCCAGCAGCGCCGGGACAGGGGCTAGCGGGGGCCCTTTTTACGAGCAGTACTTC

v_gene: TRBV7-8
abundance: .
j_gene: TRBJ1-1
d_gene: .
CDR3aa: CASSLGGVSEAFF
CDR3nt: TGTGCCAGCAGCTTAGGCGGGGTTTCTGAAGCTTTCTTT

v_gene: TRBV6-4
abundance: many
j_gene: TRBJ2-2
d_gene: TRBD1
CDR3aa: CASSDQGANTGELFF
CDR3nt: TGTGCCAGCAGTGACCAGGGGGCTAACACCGGGGAGCTGTTTTTT